This T cell receptor (beta chain) was recorded in a study of tumor-infiltrating lymphocytes in localized non-small cell lung cancer. The V segment lost 6 bases and the J segment 4 bases; nucleotides outside the gene matches: 5. The CDR3 contains 13 residues. Germline loops: CDR1 SGHTA, CDR2 FQGNSA. Assay: immunoSEQ multiplex PCR; the TCRdb copy retains only in-frame clones and omits some. Here the sample spans some 10,000 clones, roughly 60% being singletons. V is TRBV7-2 and J is TRBJ2-5, with 7 bases matching TRBD2. Material for sequencing was lung tumor tissue. The sequence came from a human donor with non-small cell lung cancer. CDR3 nucleotide sequence: TGTGCCAGCAGTTTAACGGGGGGAGAGACCCAGTACTTC. As protein: CASSLTGGETQYF. Based on the CDR3 plus reference TRBV7-2 and TRBJ2-5, the full variable domain is GAGVSQSPSNKVTEKGKDVELRCDPISGHTALYWYRQSLGQGLEFLIYFQGNSAPDKSGLPSDRFSAERTGGSVSTLTIQRTQQEDSAVYLCASSLTGGETQYFGPGTRLLVL.